Included here is one T cell receptor beta chain sequence, with context. The antigen is not known. Caucasian, healthy and from Russia, the donors were aged between about 6 and 90. The use of a sample-barcoded 5' primer and a J-beta primer mix characterized a second PCR of about 7 to 12 cycles. Paired-end reads containing CDR3 totaled no fewer than 3 million for each sample. TCRdb re-called the 5' RACE reads through MiXCR, storing one row per CDR3 protein. The data show 550,000 to 700,000 distinct CDR3 sequences, with approximately 25% seen just once and 15% to 20% held by the top ten. J was trimmed by 9 bases and V by 6 bases; bases with no gene match: 7. The CDR3 loop spans 14 amino acids. The germline V gene has CDR1 SEHNR and CDR2 FQNEAQ (reference sequence). This specimen comes from a study of blood T cells in healthy people across ages. Study-wide findings and caveats: A roughly linear fall in TCR beta diversity per million T cells was seen with increasing age. It was found that TCR beta diversity correlated strongly with the percentage of naive T cells.

The receptor comes from a woman between 65 and 79 years old in good health. Sequencing was performed on blood. The gene calls are TRBV7-9 and TRBJ2-1; 11 nucleotides match TRBD2. CDR3: CASRGTSGEGEQFF. CDR3 coding DNA: TGTGCCAGCAGAGGGACTAGCGGAGAGGGTGAGCAGTTCTTC.